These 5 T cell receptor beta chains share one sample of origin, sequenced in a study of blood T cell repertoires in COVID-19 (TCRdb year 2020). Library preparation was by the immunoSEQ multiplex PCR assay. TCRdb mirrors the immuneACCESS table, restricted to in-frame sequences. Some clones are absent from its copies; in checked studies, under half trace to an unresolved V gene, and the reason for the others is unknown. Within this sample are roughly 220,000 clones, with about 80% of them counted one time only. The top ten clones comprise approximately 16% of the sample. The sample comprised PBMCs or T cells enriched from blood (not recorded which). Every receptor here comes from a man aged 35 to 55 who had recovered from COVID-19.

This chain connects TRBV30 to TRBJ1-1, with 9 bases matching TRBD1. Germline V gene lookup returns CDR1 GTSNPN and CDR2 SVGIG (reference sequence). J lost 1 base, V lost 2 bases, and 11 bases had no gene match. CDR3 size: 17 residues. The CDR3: CAWSRPGQGRSNTEAFF. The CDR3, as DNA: TGTGCCTGGAGTAGACCGGGACAGGGACGGTCGAACACTGAAGCTTTCTTT.

CDR3 region: CAWSNGGSNQPQHF. The CDR3 DNA reads TGTGCCTGGAGTAACGGGGGAAGCAATCAGCCCCAGCATTTT. The genes are TRBV30 and TRBJ1-5; possible D gene TRBD1, 5 bases. V lost 2 bases and J lost 1, with 9 bases in between. This CDR3 region has 14 residues. CDR1 and CDR2 from the germline V gene are GTSNPN and SVGIG (reference sequence).

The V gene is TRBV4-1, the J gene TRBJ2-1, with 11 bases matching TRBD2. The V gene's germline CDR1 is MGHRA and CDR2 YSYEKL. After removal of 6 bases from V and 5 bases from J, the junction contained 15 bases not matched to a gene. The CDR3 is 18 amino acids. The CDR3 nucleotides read TGCGCCAGCAGTCTCAGCCCCAGACTAGCGGGAACCAACAATGAGCAGTTCTTC. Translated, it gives CASSLSPRLAGTNNEQFF.

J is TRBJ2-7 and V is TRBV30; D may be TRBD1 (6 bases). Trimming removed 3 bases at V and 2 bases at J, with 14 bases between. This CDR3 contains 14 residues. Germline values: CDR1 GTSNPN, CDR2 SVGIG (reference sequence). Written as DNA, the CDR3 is TGTGCCTGGAGATCGTCAGGGGCCACCTACGAGCAGTACTTC. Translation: CAWRSSGATYEQYF.

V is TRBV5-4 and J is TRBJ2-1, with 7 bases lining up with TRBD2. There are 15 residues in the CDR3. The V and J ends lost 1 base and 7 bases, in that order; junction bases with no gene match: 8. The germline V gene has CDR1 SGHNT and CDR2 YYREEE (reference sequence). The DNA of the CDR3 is TGTGCCAGCAGCTTGTATGGACTAGTGTGGAATGAGCAGTTCTTC. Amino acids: CASSLYGLVWNEQFF.